The rows below give T cell receptor beta chains drawn from one sample of a study of radiotherapy plus CTLA-4 blockade in lung cancer. The data were produced by immunoSEQ multiplex PCR, yet TCRdb's version contains in-frame clones alone and is incomplete. The table lists about 84,000 clones, around 72% of them singletons. Specimen: peripheral blood, collected from a patient treated with radiotherapy plus ipilimumab. The receptors come from a human donor with non-small cell lung cancer that progressed on radiotherapy plus ipilimumab. Each CDR3 is given with its conserved first and last residue. Fields, in order: clone size, V gene, J gene, D gene, CDR3 protein, CDR3 DNA. The D gene is left open where the match is weak. Where a row states a size, it is once, few, many or the class of an expanded clone; other rows omit it.

>once|TRBV29-1|TRBJ2-1|.
CSVKDSPVEQFF
TGCAGCGTAAAGGACAGCCCAGTTGAGCAGTTCTTC
>once|TRBV10-3|TRBJ2-7|.
CAISEPGGQSYEQYF
TGTGCCATCAGTGAGCCGGGGGGCCAGAGCTACGAGCAGTACTTC
>.|TRBV11-2|TRBJ2-3|TRBD2
CASSLAGGGTDTQYF
TGTGCCAGCAGCTTAGCTGGGGGGGGCACAGATACGCAGTATTTT
>.|TRBV18|TRBJ1-3|.
CASSPSGSGNTIYF
TGTGCCAGCTCACCATCCGGGAGCGGAAACACCATATATTTT
>few|TRBV11-2|TRBJ2-5|TRBD1
CASSSGTGGSETQYF
TGTGCCAGCAGCTCCGGGACAGGGGGCTCAGAGACCCAGTACTTC
>.|TRBV28|TRBJ2-6|.
CASSRGSGANVLTF
TGTGCCAGCAGCAGAGGGAGTGGGGCCAACGTCCTGACTTTC
>once|TRBV9|TRBJ2-3|TRBD1
CASSVAGTGGLDTQYF
TGTGCCAGCAGCGTTGCCGGGACAGGGGGCTTGGATACGCAGTATTTT
>.|TRBV11-2|TRBJ2-7|.
CASSLQSYEQYF
TGTGCCAGCAGCCTCCAGTCCTACGAGCAGTACTTC
>.|TRBV7-3|TRBJ1-2|.
CASSLQGNLGYTF
TGTGCCAGCAGCTTACAGGGGAATCTCGGCTACACCTTC
>.|TRBV28|TRBJ2-1|.
CASSFRASAWDNEQFF
TGTGCCAGCAGTTTTCGGGCTAGCGCGTGGGACAATGAGCAGTTCTTC
>.|TRBV4-1|TRBJ2-1|TRBD2
CASSQDGLAGYNEQFF
TGCGCCAGCAGCCAAGATGGGCTAGCGGGGTACAATGAGCAGTTCTTC
>.|TRBV4-1|TRBJ1-2|.
CASSQERGRDYGYTF
TGCGCCAGCAGCCAAGAGAGGGGGAGGGACTATGGCTACACCTTC
>.|TRBV2|TRBJ2-1|TRBD2
CASSPSGRASNEQFF
TGTGCCAGCAGTCCGAGCGGGAGGGCCAGTAATGAGCAGTTCTTC
>few|TRBV2|TRBJ1-1|TRBD1
CASSDGGTGRMNTEAFF
TGTGCCAGCAGTGACGGGGGGACAGGTAGGATGAACACTGAAGCTTTCTTT
>.|TRBV5-1|TRBJ2-1|TRBD2
CASHSGSGGEQFF
TGCGCCAGCCATAGCGGGAGTGGCGGTGAGCAGTTCTTC
>medium-sized|TRBV10-3|TRBJ1-2|.
CAISESYRFYTF
TGTGCCATCAGTGAGTCGTACAGATTCTACACCTTC
>once|TRBV7-8|TRBJ1-4|.
CASSLRGTFNEKLFF
TGTGCCAGCAGTCTCCGGGGGACTTTTAATGAAAAACTGTTTTTT
>.|TRBV18|TRBJ2-3|.
CASSRQGMSVDTQYF
TGTGCCAGCTCCCGTCAGGGGATGAGTGTAGATACGCAGTATTTT
>.|TRBV18|TRBJ2-1|TRBD1
CASSPDRGRNEQFF
TGTGCCAGCTCACCGGACAGGGGCAGGAATGAGCAGTTCTTC
>.|TRBV7-3|TRBJ1-2|.
CASSFGDNYGYTF
TGTGCCAGCAGCTTCGGTGATAACTATGGCTACACCTTC
>.|TRBV19|TRBJ2-5|TRBD1
CASGTGRFQETQYF
TGTGCCAGTGGGACAGGGAGATTCCAAGAGACCCAGTACTTC
>.|TRBV5-1|TRBJ1-1|TRBD1
CASSSFAGQGRTEAFF
TGCGCCAGCAGCTCCTTCGCCGGACAGGGAAGAACTGAAGCTTTCTTT
>.|TRBV5-1|TRBJ2-1|TRBD1
CATTDTGGNEQFF
TGCGCCACCACGGATACAGGGGGCAATGAGCAGTTCTTC
>few|TRBV10-1|TRBJ2-7|.
CASRQDGNYEQYF
TGCGCCTCCCGGCAGGACGGTAACTACGAGCAGTACTTC
>.|TRBV5-5|TRBJ1-2|.
CASRAQVGGYTF
TGTGCCAGCAGAGCCCAGGTTGGTGGCTACACCTTC
>.|TRBV6-1|TRBJ1-1|TRBD1
CASSLQTGERGAFF
TGTGCCAGCAGTCTTCAGACAGGGGAACGGGGAGCTTTCTTT
>few|TRBV7-9|TRBJ2-7|TRBD2
CASKASGGPPIYEQYF
TGTGCCAGCAAGGCTAGCGGGGGGCCACCAATCTACGAGCAGTACTTC
>few|TRBV4-2|TRBJ2-1|TRBD2
CASSPGSLAGDGEQFF
TGTGCCAGCAGCCCCGGGAGTCTAGCGGGAGACGGCGAGCAGTTCTTC
>.|TRBV19|TRBJ1-1|.
CASRQSHTEAFF
TGTGCCAGTAGGCAGTCTCACACTGAAGCTTTCTTT
>.|TRBV11-2|TRBJ2-1|TRBD2
CASSNSGSSYNEQFF
TGTGCCAGCAGCAATAGCGGGAGCTCCTACAATGAGCAGTTCTTC
>.|TRBV28|TRBJ2-7|.
CASSSRAGNEQYF
TGTGCCAGCAGTTCCCGGGCCGGCAACGAGCAGTACTTC
>.|TRBV28|TRBJ2-4|TRBD2
CASSSTGGRVDSKNIQYF
TGTGCCAGCAGTTCGACCGGAGGGAGGGTGGATTCCAAAAACATTCAGTACTTC
>.|TRBV6-1|TRBJ1-1|TRBD1
CASSVGTVNTEAFF
TGTGCCAGCAGTGTTGGGACAGTGAACACTGAAGCTTTCTTT
>.|TRBV6-1|TRBJ1-4|.
CASSEGRGNEKLFF
TGTGCCAGCAGTGAGGGGCGCGGTAATGAAAAACTGTTTTTT
>few|TRBV4-2|TRBJ1-2|.
CASSLESWGNGYTF
TGTGCCAGCAGCTTGGAGTCGTGGGGGAATGGCTACACCTTC
>.|TRBV19|TRBJ2-1|TRBD2
CASSIYKREGNEQFF
TGTGCCAGTAGTATTTATAAGCGGGAGGGAAATGAGCAGTTCTTC
>.|TRBV7-9|TRBJ2-7|TRBD1
CASSPDRGYEQYF
TGTGCCAGCAGCCCGGACAGGGGTTACGAGCAGTACTTC
>once|TRBV6-6|TRBJ1-6|TRBD1
CASSHYQGAPGALHF
TGTGCCAGCAGCCACTACCAGGGGGCCCCAGGAGCCCTCCACTTT
>.|TRBV5-1|TRBJ1-3|.
CASSLSAASGNTIYF
TGCGCCAGCAGCCTATCCGCGGCCTCTGGAAACACCATATATTTT
>.|TRBV12-5|TRBJ2-1|TRBD1
CASGPPRGQGTGNEQFF
TGTGCTAGTGGTCCCCCACGGGGACAGGGGACGGGCAATGAGCAGTTCTTC
>.|TRBV5-3|TRBJ2-5|TRBD2
CARSLAALAGHHQETQYF
TGTGCCAGAAGCTTAGCGGCGCTAGCGGGCCACCACCAAGAGACCCAGTACTTC
>.|TRBV10-1|TRBJ2-2|TRBD2
CASSERGAGELFF
TGCGCCAGCAGTGAACGGGGGGCCGGGGAGCTGTTTTTT
>.|TRBV11-2|TRBJ1-1|.
CASSSRRQSRTAGNTEAFF
TGTGCCAGCAGCTCTCGGCGACAGAGCCGGACGGCTGGGAACACTGAAGCTTTCTTT
>.|TRBV6-1|TRBJ1-5|.
CASRDSLVAHQPQHF
TGTGCCAGCAGGGACAGTCTTGTGGCCCATCAGCCCCAGCATTTT
>.|TRBV21-1|TRBJ2-1|.
CASSIEIATPSDNEQFF
TGTGCCAGCAGTATAGAGATAGCTACACCATCCGACAATGAGCAGTTCTTC
>.|TRBV11-1|TRBJ1-2|.
CASTLDGSTSPLYTF
TGTGCCAGCACCTTGGATGGGTCAACAAGTCCCCTCTACACCTTC
>.|TRBV28|TRBJ2-5|.
CTSSDLRVGSQETQYF
TGTACCAGCAGTGACTTACGCGTGGGCTCCCAAGAGACCCAGTACTTC
>.|TRBV7-2|TRBJ1-4|TRBD1
CASSLTGDPTTEKLFF
TGTGCCAGCAGCTTAACAGGGGATCCTACCACTGAAAAACTGTTTTTT
>.|TRBV27|TRBJ2-3|.
CASSLSWGASPTDTQYF
TGTGCCAGCAGTTTGTCCTGGGGCGCCAGCCCCACAGATACGCAGTATTTT
>.|TRBV5-4|TRBJ1-2|.
CASSPKGNYGYTF
TGTGCCAGCAGCCCCAAAGGGAACTATGGCTACACCTTC
>once|TRBV7-9|TRBJ2-2|.
CASEQNTGELFF
TGTGCCAGCGAACAGAACACCGGGGAGCTGTTTTTT
>few|TRBV11-2|TRBJ2-7|.
CASSFSAYEQYF
TGTGCCAGCAGCTTCTCCGCCTACGAGCAGTACTTC
>.|TRBV5-1|TRBJ2-1|TRBD2
CASSSSGRSGGSYNEQLF
TGCGCCAGCAGCTCTAGCGGGAGGTCTGGTGGATCCTACAATGAGCAGCTCTTC
>few|TRBV11-2|TRBJ1-2|.
CASSTGTTTGYTF
TGTGCCAGCAGCACCGGGACAACCACGGGCTACACCTTC
>.|TRBV10-3|TRBJ2-1|.
CAITDRGNEQFF
TGTGCCATCACGGACCGGGGGAATGAGCAGTTCTTC
>medium-sized|TRBV4-1|TRBJ1-1|.
CASSQTLTANTEAFF
TGCGCCAGCAGCCAAACCTTGACAGCCAACACTGAAGCTTTCTTT
>.|TRBV2|TRBJ1-5|TRBD1
CASSGAGQGMGQPQHF
TGTGCCAGCAGTGGGGCGGGACAGGGGATGGGGCAGCCCCAGCATTTT
>few|TRBV9|TRBJ2-1|.
CASSVASAHEQFF
TGTGCCAGCAGCGTAGCGTCAGCCCATGAGCAGTTCTTC
>.|TRBV2|TRBJ2-7|.
CASGRGEDYEQYF
TGTGCCAGCGGCAGGGGGGAGGACTACGAGCAGTACTTC